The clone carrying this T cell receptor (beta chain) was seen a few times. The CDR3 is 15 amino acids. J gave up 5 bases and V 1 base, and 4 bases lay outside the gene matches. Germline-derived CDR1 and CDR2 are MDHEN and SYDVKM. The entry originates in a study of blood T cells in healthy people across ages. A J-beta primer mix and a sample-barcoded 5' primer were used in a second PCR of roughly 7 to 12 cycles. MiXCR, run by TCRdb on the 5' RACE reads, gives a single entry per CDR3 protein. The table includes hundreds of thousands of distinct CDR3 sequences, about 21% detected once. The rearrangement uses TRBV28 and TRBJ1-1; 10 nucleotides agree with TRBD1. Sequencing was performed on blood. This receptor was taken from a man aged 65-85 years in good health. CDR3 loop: CASSLSPGQGTEAFF. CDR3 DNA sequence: TGTGCCAGCAGTTTATCGCCGGGACAGGGGACTGAAGCTTTCTTT. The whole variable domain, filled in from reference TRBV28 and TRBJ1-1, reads DVKVTQSSRYLVKRTGEKVFLECVQDMDHENMFWYRQDPGLGLRLIYFSYDVKMKEKGDIPEGYSVSREKKERFSLILESASTNQTSMYLCASSLSPGQGTEAFFGQGTRLTVV.